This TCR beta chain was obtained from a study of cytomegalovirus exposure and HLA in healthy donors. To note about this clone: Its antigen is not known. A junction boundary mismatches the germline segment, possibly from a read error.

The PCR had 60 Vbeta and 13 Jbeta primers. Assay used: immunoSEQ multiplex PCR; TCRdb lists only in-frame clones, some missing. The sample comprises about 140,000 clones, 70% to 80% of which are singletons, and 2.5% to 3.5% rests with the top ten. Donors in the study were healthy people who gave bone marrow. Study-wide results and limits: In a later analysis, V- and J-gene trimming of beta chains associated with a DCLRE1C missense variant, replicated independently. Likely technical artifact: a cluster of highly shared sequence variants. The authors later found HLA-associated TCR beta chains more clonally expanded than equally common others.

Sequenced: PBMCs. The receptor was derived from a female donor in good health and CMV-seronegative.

The chain's CDR3 is CASSPSGQELSF. In nucleotides, the CDR3 is TGTGCCAGCAGTCCTTCCGGACAGGAACTTTCTTTT. The gene calls are TRBV27 and TRBJ1-5; 7 bases are a match to TRBD1. The CDR3 is 12 residues long. Germline CDR1 and CDR2: MNHEY and SMNVEV (reference sequence).